This TCR beta chain was profiled in a study of T-cell memory formation after mild COVID-19. As for the study in general: TCR clusters were largely donor specific.

This CDR3 spans 14 amino acids. Per the germline V gene, CDR1 is DFQATT and CDR2 is SNEGSKA (reference sequence). Between the trimmed V and J ends, which lost 3 bases and 5 bases, there was a span of 16 bases. Study conclusions and caveats: Confirmation of SARS-CoV-2 specificity was lacking for second-wave clones peaking day 37. Of the contracting clones, CD4+ ones lay mainly in CM and EM, and CD8+ ones in EMRA.

On this clonotype itself: No antigen is known for it.

5'RACE with constant-segment primers yielded barcoded, UMI-tagged TCR alpha and TCR beta cDNA libraries. TCRdb fed the 5' RACE reads into MiXCR, producing one record per CDR3 protein. The sample has 550,000 to 700,000 distinct CDR3 sequences, roughly 17% seen once. The clonotype originates from an adult woman who had mild COVID-19 (a few samples of this study predate the infection). Cell type and time point are not known. V and J are TRBV20-1 and TRBJ1-1; D remains unclear. Sequences were obtained from PBMCs or a T cell subset sorted from them (not recorded which). CDR3 bases: TGCAGTGCTAGGCGGCTCCCTCCGGCAACTGAAGCTTTCTTT. It yields the protein CSARRLPPATEAFF.